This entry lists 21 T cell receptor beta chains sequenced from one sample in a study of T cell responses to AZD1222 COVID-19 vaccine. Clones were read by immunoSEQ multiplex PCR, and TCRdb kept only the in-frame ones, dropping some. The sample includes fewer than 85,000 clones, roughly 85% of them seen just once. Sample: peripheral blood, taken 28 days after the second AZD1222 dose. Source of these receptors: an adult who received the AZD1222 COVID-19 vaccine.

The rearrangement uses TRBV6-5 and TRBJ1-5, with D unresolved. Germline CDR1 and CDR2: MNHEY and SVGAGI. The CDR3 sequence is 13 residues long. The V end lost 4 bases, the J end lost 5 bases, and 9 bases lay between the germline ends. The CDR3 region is CASSSGYDQPQHF. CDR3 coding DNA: TGTGCCAGCAGTTCGGGCTACGATCAGCCCCAGCATTTT.

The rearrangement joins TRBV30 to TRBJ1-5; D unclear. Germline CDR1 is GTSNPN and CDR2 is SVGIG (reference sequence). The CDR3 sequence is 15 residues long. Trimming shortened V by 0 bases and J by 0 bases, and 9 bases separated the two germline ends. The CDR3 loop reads CAWSVGQYSNQPQHF. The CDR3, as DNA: TGTGCCTGGAGTGTAGGGCAGTATAGCAATCAGCCCCAGCATTTT.

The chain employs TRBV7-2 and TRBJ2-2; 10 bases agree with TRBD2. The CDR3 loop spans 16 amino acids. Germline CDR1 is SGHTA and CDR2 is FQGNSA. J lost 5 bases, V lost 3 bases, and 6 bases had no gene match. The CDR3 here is CASSFRALAGTGELFF. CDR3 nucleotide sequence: TGTGCCAGCAGCTTCAGAGCACTAGCGGGGACCGGGGAGCTGTTTTTT.

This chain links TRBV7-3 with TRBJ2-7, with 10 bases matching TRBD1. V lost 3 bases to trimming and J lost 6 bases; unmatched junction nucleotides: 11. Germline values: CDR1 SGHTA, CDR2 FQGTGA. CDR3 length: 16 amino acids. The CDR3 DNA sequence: TGTGCCAGCAGCTTGGCCCCCGGGACAGGGGTGGTCGAGCAGTACTTC. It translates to CASSLAPGTGVVEQYF.

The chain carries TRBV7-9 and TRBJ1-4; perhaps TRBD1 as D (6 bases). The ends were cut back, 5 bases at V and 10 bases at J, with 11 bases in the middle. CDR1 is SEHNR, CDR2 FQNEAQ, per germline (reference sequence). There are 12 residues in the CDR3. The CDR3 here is CASSTQGLKLFF. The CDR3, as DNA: TGTGCCAGCAGCACCCAGGGGTTAAAACTGTTTTTT.

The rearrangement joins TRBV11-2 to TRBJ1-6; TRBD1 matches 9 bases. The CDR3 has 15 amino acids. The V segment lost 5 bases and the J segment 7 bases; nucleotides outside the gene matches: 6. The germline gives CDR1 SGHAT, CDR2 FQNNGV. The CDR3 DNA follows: TGTGCCAGCAGCCTTTCGGACAGGGGAAATTCACCCCTCCACTTT. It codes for CASSLSDRGNSPLHF.

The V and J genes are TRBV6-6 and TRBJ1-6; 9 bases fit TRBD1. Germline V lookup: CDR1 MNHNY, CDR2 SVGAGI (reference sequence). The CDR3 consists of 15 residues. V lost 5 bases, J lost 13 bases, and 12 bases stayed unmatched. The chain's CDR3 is CASSDTGTGRPPLHF. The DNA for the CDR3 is TGTGCCAGCAGTGACACCGGGACAGGGAGGCCTCCCCTCCACTTT.

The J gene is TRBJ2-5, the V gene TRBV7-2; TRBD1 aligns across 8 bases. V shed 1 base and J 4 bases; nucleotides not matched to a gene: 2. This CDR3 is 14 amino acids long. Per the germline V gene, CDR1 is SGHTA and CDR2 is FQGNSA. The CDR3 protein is CASSLVQGGETQYF. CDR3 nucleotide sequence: TGTGCCAGCAGCTTAGTACAGGGGGGAGAGACCCAGTACTTC. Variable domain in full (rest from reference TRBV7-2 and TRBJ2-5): GAGVSQSPSNKVTEKGKDVELRCDPISGHTALYWYRQSLGQGLEFLIYFQGNSAPDKSGLPSDRFSAERTGGSVSTLTIQRTQQEDSAVYLCASSLVQGGETQYFGPGTRLLVL.

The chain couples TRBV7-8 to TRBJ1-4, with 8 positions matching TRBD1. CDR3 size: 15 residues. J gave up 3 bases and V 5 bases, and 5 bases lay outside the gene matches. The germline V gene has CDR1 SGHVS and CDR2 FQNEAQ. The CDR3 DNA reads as TGTGCCAGCAGCCCGCGGACAGGGTCTAATGAAAAACTGTTTTTT. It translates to CASSPRTGSNEKLFF. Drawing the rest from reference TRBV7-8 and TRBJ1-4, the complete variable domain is GAGVSQSPRYKVAKRGQDVALRCDPISGHVSLFWYQQALGQGPEFLTYFQNEAQLDKSGLPSDRFFAERPEGSVSTLKIQRTQQEDSAVYLCASSPRTGSNEKLFFGSGTQLSVL.

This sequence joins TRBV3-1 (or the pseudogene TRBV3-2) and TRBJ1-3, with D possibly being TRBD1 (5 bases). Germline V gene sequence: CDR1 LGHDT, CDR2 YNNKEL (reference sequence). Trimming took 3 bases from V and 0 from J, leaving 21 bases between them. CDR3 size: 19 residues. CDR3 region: CASSHGATQPWGSGNTIYF. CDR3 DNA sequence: TGTGCCAGCAGCCACGGGGCTACCCAACCCTGGGGCTCTGGAAACACCATATATTTT.

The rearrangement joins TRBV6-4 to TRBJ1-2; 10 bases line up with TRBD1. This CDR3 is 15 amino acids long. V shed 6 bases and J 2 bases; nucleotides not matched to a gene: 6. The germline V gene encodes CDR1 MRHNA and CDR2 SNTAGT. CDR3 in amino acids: CASRGQGIGNYGYTF. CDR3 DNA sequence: TGTGCCAGCAGGGGACAGGGGATTGGAAACTATGGCTACACCTTC.

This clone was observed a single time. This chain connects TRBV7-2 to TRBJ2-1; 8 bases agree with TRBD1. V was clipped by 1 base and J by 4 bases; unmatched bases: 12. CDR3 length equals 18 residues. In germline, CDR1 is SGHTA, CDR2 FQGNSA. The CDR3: CASSLVIGTGILYNEQFF. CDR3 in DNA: TGTGCCAGCAGCTTAGTTATAGGGACAGGCATTTTGTACAATGAGCAGTTCTTC.

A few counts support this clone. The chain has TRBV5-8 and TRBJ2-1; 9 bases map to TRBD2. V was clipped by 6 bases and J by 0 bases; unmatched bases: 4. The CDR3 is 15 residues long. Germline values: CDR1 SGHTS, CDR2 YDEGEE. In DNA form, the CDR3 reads TGTGCCAGCATCCATAGCGGGAGCTCCTACAATGAGCAGTTCTTC. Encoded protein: CASIHSGSSYNEQFF.

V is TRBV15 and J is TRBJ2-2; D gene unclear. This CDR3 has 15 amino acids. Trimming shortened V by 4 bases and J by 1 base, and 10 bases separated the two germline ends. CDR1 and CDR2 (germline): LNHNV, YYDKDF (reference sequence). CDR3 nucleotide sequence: TGTGCCACCAGCACGTCGACTTGGAACACCGGGGAGCTGTTTTTT. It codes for CATSTSTWNTGELFF.

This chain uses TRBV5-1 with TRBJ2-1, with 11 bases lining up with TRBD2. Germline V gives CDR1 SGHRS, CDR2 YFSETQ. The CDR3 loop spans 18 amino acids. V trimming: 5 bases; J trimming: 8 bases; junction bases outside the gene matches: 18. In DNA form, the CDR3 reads TGCGCCAGCAGTCCCCGGGTAGCGGGAGGGTCCTTACAAGATGAGCAGTTCTTC. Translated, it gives CASSPRVAGGSLQDEQFF.

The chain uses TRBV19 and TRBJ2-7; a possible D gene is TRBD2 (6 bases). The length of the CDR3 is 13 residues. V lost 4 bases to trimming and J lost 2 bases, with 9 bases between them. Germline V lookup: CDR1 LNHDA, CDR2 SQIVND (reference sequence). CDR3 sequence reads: CASSTSATYEQYF. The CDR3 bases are TGTGCCAGTAGTACTAGCGCTACCTACGAGCAGTACTTC.

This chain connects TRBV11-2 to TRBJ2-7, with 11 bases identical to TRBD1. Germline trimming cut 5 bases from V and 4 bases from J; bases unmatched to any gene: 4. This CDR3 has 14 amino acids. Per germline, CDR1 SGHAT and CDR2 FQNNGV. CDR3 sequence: CASSPGQGAYEQYF. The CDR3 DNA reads TGTGCCAGCAGCCCCGGACAGGGGGCTTACGAGCAGTACTTC.

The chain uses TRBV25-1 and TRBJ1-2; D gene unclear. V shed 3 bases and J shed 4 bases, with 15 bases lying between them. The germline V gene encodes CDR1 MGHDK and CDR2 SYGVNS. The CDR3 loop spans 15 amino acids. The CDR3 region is CASSDPSEVTYGYTF. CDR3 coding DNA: TGTGCCAGCAGTGACCCCTCCGAGGTTACCTATGGCTACACCTTC.

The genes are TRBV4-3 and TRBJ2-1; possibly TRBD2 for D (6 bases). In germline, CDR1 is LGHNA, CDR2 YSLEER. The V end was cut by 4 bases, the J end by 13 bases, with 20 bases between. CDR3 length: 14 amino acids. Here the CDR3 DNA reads TGCGCCAGCAGCCTCTGGGACTCTACAATGAGACAGTTCTTC. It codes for CASSLWDSTMRQFF.

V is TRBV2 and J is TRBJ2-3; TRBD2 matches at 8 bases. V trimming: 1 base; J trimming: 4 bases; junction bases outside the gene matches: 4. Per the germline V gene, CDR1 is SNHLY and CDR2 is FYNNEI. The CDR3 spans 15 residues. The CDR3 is CASSEGLARADTQYF. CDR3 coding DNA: TGTGCCAGCAGTGAAGGACTAGCGAGGGCAGATACGCAGTATTTT.

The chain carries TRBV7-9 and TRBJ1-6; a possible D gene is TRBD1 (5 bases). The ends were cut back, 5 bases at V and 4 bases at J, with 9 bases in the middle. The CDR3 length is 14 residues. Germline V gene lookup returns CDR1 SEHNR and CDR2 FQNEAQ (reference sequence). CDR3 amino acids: CASSEDSYNSPLHF. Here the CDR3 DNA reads TGTGCCAGCAGCGAAGACAGTTATAATTCACCCCTCCACTTT.